This TCR beta chain was identified in a study of blood T cell repertoires in COVID-19. This clone came up once. TCRdb's copy holds only in-frame clones and misses some; the assay was immunoSEQ multiplex PCR. The repertoire holds 300,000 to 350,000 clones, with 88% as singletons. V lost 1 base and J lost 5, with 8 bases in between. The CDR3 extends over 13 amino acids. CDR1 is LGHDT and CDR2 is YNNKEL in the germline V gene (reference sequence). The J gene is TRBJ1-2, the V gene TRBV3-1 (or the pseudogene TRBV3-2), with D uncertain. This sequence originates from a woman in her 70s with COVID-19, enrolled during active disease. The sample taken for sequencing was peripheral blood. CDR3 in DNA: TGTGCCAGCAGCCAAGGATCAGGATATGGCTACACCTTC. It encodes CASSQGSGYGYTF.